The clone carrying this T cell receptor (beta chain) was seen more than once but under ten times. No antigen is known for it. V gave up 3 bases and J gave up 6 bases; unmatched junction bases: 7. The CDR3 has 14 amino acids. Germline values: CDR1 KGHSH, CDR2 LQKENI. The sample comes from a study of beta chain features in type 1 diabetes. Overall study context: All samples combined gave 107,917,701 sorted cells for examination. Broader study findings: Fewer junction insertions and more nucleotide deletions appeared in type 1 diabetes patients. TCRB CDR3s from Type 1 diabetes patients were moderately but significantly shorter in all four CD4+ subsets.

TCRB transcripts that were expressed got sequenced, as all of the isolated RNA had been reverse transcribed. Libraries were prepared by immunoSEQ multiplex PCR; TCRdb keeps only in-frame clonotypes and omits some of them. The table shows 310,000 or so clones, with 8% occurring only once. A CD45RO/CCR7/CD25/CD127/CD95/CD27 panel sorted naive, central memory, regulatory and stem cell-like memory CD4+ cells. The receptor comes from a woman between 18 and 29 years old in good health. This sequence joins TRBV18 and TRBJ2-7; 8 bases agree with TRBD1. The sequenced sample was central memory CD4+ T cells from blood. In DNA, the CDR3 is TGTGCCAGCTCACCGACAGGGGCGATATTCGAGCAGTACTTC. The encoded protein is CASSPTGAIFEQYF.